This TCR beta chain was captured by sequencing in a study of cytomegalovirus exposure and HLA in healthy donors. Study context: Early on, a data release was issued that held roughly 80 million unique TCRs from HLA-typed donors. Study-level findings and limits: TCR beta chains numbering under 200 were designated cytomegalovirus-associated. Cytomegalovirus status, reportedly, was diagnosed with high specificity and sensitivity by the classifier.

Primers included in the PCR were 60 Vbeta and 13 Jbeta primers. The assay was immunoSEQ multiplex PCR, and TCRdb's table has in-frame clones only and misses some. The data contain about 260,000 clones, around 66% of them singletons. V lost 7 bases and J lost 4; bases outside the gene matches: 7. CDR1 is MNHNS, CDR2 SASEGT, per germline. CDR3 length equals 15 residues. Comments on this clone: Its antigen is not known.

Input material: PBMCs. This chain uses TRBV6-1 with TRBJ2-1, with 10 bases identical to TRBD2. The TCR comes from a female donor in good health and CMV-seronegative. In DNA form, the CDR3 reads TGTGCCAGCAACCCCACTAGCGGGGAGTACAATGAGCAGTTCTTC. Its protein product is CASNPTSGEYNEQFF.